This paragraph covers one T cell receptor (beta chain) sequence. Germline lookup yields CDR1 SGHNT and CDR2 YYREEE (reference sequence). This CDR3 spans 17 amino acids. Trimming took 0 bases from V and 1 from J; bases not matched to a gene: 6. The data are from a study of blood T cell repertoires in COVID-19. At the level of the study: Samples came from the United States, Italy and Spain, spanning acute and convalescent COVID-19. PBMCs, B-cell-depleted T cells, or T cells were the source of the cDNA or gDNA that made up the material.

How the authors handled the data: The authors estimated nucleated cell counts from reference gene primer amplification. Sequenced by immunoSEQ multiplex PCR; TCRdb stores in-frame clones only, minus some. V, J and clone size were drawn from that table, and D and trimming were deduced from the DNA. The repertoire consists of about 200,000 clones, with 83% occurring once and the leading ten covering 8.2%. This TCR came from a woman in her fifties or sixties with acute or convalescent COVID-19. The sample consisted of peripheral blood. The chain joins TRBV5-4 to TRBJ2-7; 11 bases match TRBD1. As DNA, the CDR3 is TGTGCCAGCAGCTTGGGAGGGACAGGGGGTATTTCCTACGAGCAGTACTTC. This gives the protein CASSLGGTGGISYEQYF.